Below are 20 T cell receptor beta chains sequenced from a single sample in a study of T-cell reconstitution after alpha-beta-depleted transplantation in children. TCRbeta library construction was performed incorporating unique molecular identifiers. TCRdb independently ran MiXCR on the PCR reads; one entry per CDR3 protein. The table records approximately 350,000 distinct CDR3 sequences, about 14% of them present only once. Sequencing used PBMCs, obtained from the stem cell graft. Every receptor here comes from a human donor who donated a stem cell graft to a child with Fanconi anemia.

The chain links TRBV6-1 to TRBJ2-1, with 13 bases that match TRBD2. This CDR3 has 15 amino acids. The germline V gene has CDR1 MNHNS and CDR2 SASEGT. J was trimmed by 5 bases and V by 4 bases; bases with no gene match: 2. The CDR3 sequence is CASSVGLAGNNEQFF. CDR3 nucleotide sequence: TGTGCCAGCAGTGTGGGACTAGCGGGGAACAATGAGCAGTTCTTC.

The genes are TRBV30 and TRBJ2-2; D remains ambiguous. The CDR3 contains 13 residues. Germline values: CDR1 GTSNPN, CDR2 SVGIG (reference sequence). Trimming took off 3 bases at V and 8 bases at J, with 13 bases between the two ends. CDR3 nucleotides: TGTGCCTGGAGCCCAATTTTCAGTGGGGAGCTGTTTTTT. It specifies CAWSPIFSGELFF. Filled out from reference TRBV30 and TRBJ2-2, the complete variable domain reads SQTIHQWPATLVQPVGSPLSLECTVEGTSNPNLYWYRQAAGRGLQLLFYSVGIGQISSEVPQNLSASRPQDRQFILSSKKLLLSDSGFYLCAWSPIFSGELFFGEGSRLTVL.

The count of this clonotype is one. The chain joins TRBV3-1 to TRBJ2-3; 8 bases align to TRBD2. Per germline, CDR1 LGHDT and CDR2 YNNKEL (reference sequence). Trimming took 5 bases from V and 4 from J; bases not matched to a gene: 5. This CDR3 is built from 14 residues. CDR3 sequence (DNA): TGTGCCAGCAGCTACAGCGGGAGTGCAGATACGCAGTATTTT. Translation: CASSYSGSADTQYF.

At least ten counts were recorded for this clonotype. The chain uses TRBV6-2 or TRBV6-3 and TRBJ2-7; TRBD1 matches 7 bases. Germline V gene data show CDR1 as MNHEY and CDR2 as SVGEGT. The length of the CDR3 is 14 residues. The junction had 5 bases not matched to a gene; V was cut back by 6 bases and J by 0 bases. The CDR3: CASSYRDSSYEQYV. The CDR3 nucleotides read TGTGCCAGCAGCTACCGGGACAGCTCCTACGAGCAGTACGTC.

This clonotype was found a few times. This chain connects TRBV29-1 to TRBJ2-3; 12 nucleotides match TRBD1. Germline trimming cut 6 bases from V and 8 bases from J; bases unmatched to any gene: 6. CDR1 and CDR2 from the germline V gene are SQVTM and ANQGSEA. The CDR3 extends over 13 amino acids. Here the CDR3 DNA reads TGCAGCGTCGTCCCGGGACAGGGGGCTACGCAGTATTTT. Encoded protein: CSVVPGQGATQYF.

This clonotype was observed a handful of times. V gene TRBV12-3 or TRBV12-4 combines with J gene TRBJ1-1; no firm D call. This CDR3 region has 14 residues. V lost 6 bases and J 1 base, leaving 12 bases between the germline ends. In nucleotides, the CDR3 is TGTGCCAGCAGCGAAAGAGCAGGGAACACTGAAGCTTTCTTT. Residues: CASSERAGNTEAFF.

This sequence joins TRBV12-3 or TRBV12-4 and TRBJ2-1, with D perhaps matching TRBD2 (7 bases). V was trimmed by 8 bases and J by 4 bases, leaving 15 bases between them. The CDR3 runs to 14 residues. The CDR3 sequence is CASWSGGPYNEQFF. The CDR3 DNA reads as TGTGCCAGCTGGTCCGGGGGGCCTTACAATGAGCAGTTCTTC.

This clonotype was recorded at least ten times. CDR3 residues: CASNPLSSTDTQYF. For the CDR3, the DNA is TGTGCCAGCAACCCCCTTAGCAGCACAGATACGCAGTATTTT. The rearrangement links TRBV2 to TRBJ2-3; D is unclear. The germline V gene encodes CDR1 SNHLY and CDR2 FYNNEI. The CDR3 runs to 14 residues. V was clipped by 7 bases and J by 0 bases, with 11 bases between them.

This clonotype has only a few counts. The chain is built from TRBV5-5 and TRBJ1-2; D not resolved. This CDR3 has 15 residues. Germline values: CDR1 SGHKS, CDR2 YYEKEE (reference sequence). V lost 0 bases to trimming and J lost 3 bases, with 12 bases between them. In nucleotides, the CDR3 is TGTGCCAGCAGCTTGGTCTTAACCAGTGACTATGGCTACACCTTC. This codes for CASSLVLTSDYGYTF.

This chain uses TRBV11-2 with TRBJ2-1; 12 positions match TRBD2. CDR1 is SGHAT and CDR2 is FQNNGV in the germline V gene. Unmatched junction bases numbered 11, after V lost 6 bases and J lost 8 bases. The CDR3 spans 16 residues. The CDR3: CASSALAGGLRDEQFF. The CDR3 DNA reads as TGTGCCAGCAGTGCGCTAGCGGGGGGGCTAAGGGATGAGCAGTTCTTC.

The V call is TRBV7-2, the J call TRBJ1-1, with 7 bases fitting TRBD1. This CDR3 region has 15 residues. In germline, CDR1 is SGHTA, CDR2 FQGNSA. V was clipped by 7 bases and J by 2 bases; unmatched bases: 10. The CDR3: CASILTGLRNTEAFF. The CDR3 DNA is TGTGCCAGCATCCTGACAGGGCTACGAAACACTGAAGCTTTCTTT.

This clonotype was counted many times. CDR3 sequence: CASWTGGSNQPQHF. CDR3 DNA: TGTGCCAGTTGGACAGGGGGAAGTAATCAGCCCCAGCATTTT. V is TRBV6-5 and J is TRBJ1-5, with 10 positions matching TRBD1. Germline CDR1 reads MNHEY; CDR2 reads SVGAGI. The CDR3 sequence is 14 residues long. V gave up 9 bases and J gave up 4 bases; unmatched junction bases: 6.

This clonotype was recorded many times. This chain links TRBV5-1 with TRBJ2-2; D tentatively fits TRBD1 or TRBD2 (5 bases each). The V gene's germline CDR1 is SGHRS and CDR2 YFSETQ. Trimming took 1 base from V and 4 from J, leaving 8 bases between them. The CDR3 totals 14 residues. CDR3 DNA sequence: TGCGCCAGCAGCTTGCGGGGCAGCACCGGGGAGCTGTTTTTT. Encoded protein: CASSLRGSTGELFF.

J is TRBJ2-3 and V is TRBV2; D remains ambiguous. The V gene's germline CDR1 is SNHLY and CDR2 FYNNEI. The CDR3 sequence is 14 residues long. Trimming left V 0 bases short and J 2 bases short, with 6 bases between. The CDR3 sequence: CASSEAGPTDTQYF. The DNA of the CDR3 is TGTGCCAGCAGTGAAGCAGGACCCACAGATACGCAGTATTTT.

On this clonotype: The junction departs from germline at one end; a sequencing error may be responsible. The genes are TRBV5-1 and TRBJ1-4, with D perhaps matching TRBD1 (5 bases). Germline V gene lookup returns CDR1 SGHRS and CDR2 YFSETQ. CDR3 length: 14 amino acids. CDR3 region: CARSLWGTNEKLFF. CDR3 DNA sequence: TGCGCCAGGAGCTTATGGGGGACTAATGAAAAACTGTTTTTT.

The V gene is TRBV5-1, the J gene TRBJ2-1; 10 bases agree with TRBD2. Trimming took 0 bases from V and 10 from J; bases not matched to a gene: 7. Germline V gene sequence: CDR1 SGHRS, CDR2 YFSETQ. The CDR3 covers 15 residues. Here the CDR3 DNA reads TGCGCCAGCAGCTTGGGGTCTAGCGGGGGTGAGGAGCAGTTCTTC. Protein sequence: CASSLGSSGGEEQFF.

This clonotype appeared many times. V usage is TRBV5-1 and J usage is TRBJ2-5; TRBD1 is a possible D gene (5 bases). Trimming stripped 4 bases from V and 1 base from J, with 11 bases between. In germline, CDR1 is SGHRS, CDR2 YFSETQ. CDR3 length: 14 residues. CDR3 residues: CASSQQGFQETQYF. CDR3 nucleotides: TGCGCCAGCAGCCAGCAGGGTTTCCAAGAGACCCAGTACTTC.

This clonotype was recorded at least ten times. The CDR3 coding sequence is TGCGCCAGCAGCCCCGCAGTCGGAGACTCTGGGGCCAACGTCCTGACTTTC. It yields the protein CASSPAVGDSGANVLTF. The rearrangement links TRBV5-1 to TRBJ2-6; D is unclear. V gave up 4 bases and J gave up 0 bases, with 14 bases separating them. The CDR3 consists of 17 residues. Germline-derived CDR1 and CDR2 are SGHRS and YFSETQ.

This clonotype was observed a handful of times. The chain uses TRBV4-2 and TRBJ2-3; TRBD2 aligns across 7 bases. The CDR3 sequence is 16 residues long. Per the germline V gene, CDR1 is LGHNA and CDR2 is YNFKEQ. With 0 bases clipped from V and 3 bases from J, the junction kept 6 bases outside the gene matches. In nucleotides, the CDR3 is TGTGCCAGCAGCCAAGATGGTCCAGCGGGGACAGATACGCAGTATTTT. It translates to CASSQDGPAGTDTQYF.

J is TRBJ2-7 and V is TRBV5-6; tentatively, D is TRBD2 (5 bases). The germline CDR1 and CDR2 sequences are SGHDT and YYEEEE. Trimming shortened V by 0 bases and J by 5 bases, and 6 bases separated the two germline ends. The CDR3 runs 12 residues. The CDR3 DNA sequence: TGTGCCAGCAGCTTGGCCGGGAACGAGCAGTACGTC. It specifies CASSLAGNEQYV.